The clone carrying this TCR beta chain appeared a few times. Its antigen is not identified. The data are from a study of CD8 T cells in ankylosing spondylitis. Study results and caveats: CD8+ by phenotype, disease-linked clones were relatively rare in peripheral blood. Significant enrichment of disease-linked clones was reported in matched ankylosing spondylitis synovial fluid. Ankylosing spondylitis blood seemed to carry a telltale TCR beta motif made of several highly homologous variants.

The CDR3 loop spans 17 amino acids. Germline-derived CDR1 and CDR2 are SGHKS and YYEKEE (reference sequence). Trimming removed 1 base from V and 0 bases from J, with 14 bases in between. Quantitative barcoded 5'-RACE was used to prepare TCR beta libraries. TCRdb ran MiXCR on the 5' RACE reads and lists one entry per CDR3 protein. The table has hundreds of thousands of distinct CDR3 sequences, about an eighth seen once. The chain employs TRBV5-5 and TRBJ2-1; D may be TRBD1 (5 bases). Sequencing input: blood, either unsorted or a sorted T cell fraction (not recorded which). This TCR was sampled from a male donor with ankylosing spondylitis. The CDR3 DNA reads TGTGCCAGCAGCTTGTCGTCAGGGCCAAGCTCCTACAATGAGCAGTTCTTC. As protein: CASSLSSGPSSYNEQFF.